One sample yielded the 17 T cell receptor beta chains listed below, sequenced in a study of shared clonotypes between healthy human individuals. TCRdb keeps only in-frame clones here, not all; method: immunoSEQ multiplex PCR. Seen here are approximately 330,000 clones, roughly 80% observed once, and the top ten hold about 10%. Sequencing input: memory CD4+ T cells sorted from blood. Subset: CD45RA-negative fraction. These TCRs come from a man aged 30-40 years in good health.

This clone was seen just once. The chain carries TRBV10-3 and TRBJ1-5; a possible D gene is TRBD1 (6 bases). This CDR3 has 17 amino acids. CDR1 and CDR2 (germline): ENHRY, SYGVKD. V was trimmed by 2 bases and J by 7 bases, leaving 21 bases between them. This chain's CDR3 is CAISEGGEQGRGQPQHF. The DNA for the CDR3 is TGTGCCATCAGTGAGGGGGGTGAACAGGGTCGGGGCCAGCCCCAGCATTTT.

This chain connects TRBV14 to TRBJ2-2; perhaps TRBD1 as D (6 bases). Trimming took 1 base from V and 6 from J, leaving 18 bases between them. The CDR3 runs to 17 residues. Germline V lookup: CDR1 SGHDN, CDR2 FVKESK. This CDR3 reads CASSQGVGASWSGELFF. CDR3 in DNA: TGTGCCAGCAGCCAAGGCGTGGGGGCGAGTTGGTCCGGGGAGCTGTTTTTT.

CDR3 coding DNA: TGTGCCAGCAGCTCTTGGGGGCTAGCGGGAGAAGATACGCAGTATTTT. This encodes CASSSWGLAGEDTQYF. This sequence joins TRBV5-6 and TRBJ2-3; 10 nucleotides agree with TRBD2. The CDR3 is 16 amino acids. Germline assignment: CDR1 SGHDT and CDR2 YYEEEE. Trimming cost V 3 bases and J 5 bases; bases outside gene matches: 9.

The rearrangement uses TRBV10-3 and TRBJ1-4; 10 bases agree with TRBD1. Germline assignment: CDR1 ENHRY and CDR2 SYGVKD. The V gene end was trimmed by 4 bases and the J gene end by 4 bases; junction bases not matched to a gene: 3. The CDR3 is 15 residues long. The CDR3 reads CAISGGTGDNEKLFF. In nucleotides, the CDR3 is TGTGCCATCAGTGGTGGGACAGGGGATAATGAAAAACTGTTTTTT.

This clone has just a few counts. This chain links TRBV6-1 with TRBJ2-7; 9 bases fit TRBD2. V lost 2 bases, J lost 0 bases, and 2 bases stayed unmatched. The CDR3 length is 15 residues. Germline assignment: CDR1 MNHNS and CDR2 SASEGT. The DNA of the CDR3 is TGTGCCAGCAGTGAAAATAGCGGGAGCTCCTACGAGCAGTACTTC. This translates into CASSENSGSSYEQYF.

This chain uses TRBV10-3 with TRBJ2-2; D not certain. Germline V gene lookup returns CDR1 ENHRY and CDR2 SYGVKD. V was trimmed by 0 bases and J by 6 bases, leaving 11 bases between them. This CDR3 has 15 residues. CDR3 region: CAISESRGKSGELFF. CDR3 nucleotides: TGTGCCATCAGTGAGTCGCGCGGCAAGTCCGGGGAGCTGTTTTTT.

The chain's CDR3 is CASSVEDPREYYNEQFF. Written as DNA, the CDR3 is TGTGCCAGCAGCGTAGAAGACCCGCGGGAGTATTACAATGAGCAGTTCTTC. The V call is TRBV9, the J call TRBJ2-1, with 7 bases that match TRBD2. In germline, CDR1 is SGDLS, CDR2 YYNGEE. The CDR3 is made up of 17 amino acids. V was clipped by 0 bases and J by 4 bases; unmatched bases: 10.

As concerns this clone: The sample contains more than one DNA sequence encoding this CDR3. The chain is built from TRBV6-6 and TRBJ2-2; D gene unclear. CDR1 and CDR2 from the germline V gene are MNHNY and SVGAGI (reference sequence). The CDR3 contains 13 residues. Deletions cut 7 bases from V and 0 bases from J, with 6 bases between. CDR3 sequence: CASKSSNTGELFF. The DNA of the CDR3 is TGTGCCAGCAAATCCTCGAACACCGGGGAGCTGTTTTTT.

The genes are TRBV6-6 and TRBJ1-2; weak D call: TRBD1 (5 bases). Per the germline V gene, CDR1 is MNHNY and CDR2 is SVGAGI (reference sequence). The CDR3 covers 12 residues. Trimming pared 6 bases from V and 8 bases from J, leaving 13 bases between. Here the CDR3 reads CASRNQGLGYTF. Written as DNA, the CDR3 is TGTGCCAGCAGGAATCAGGGTTTAGGCTACACCTTC.

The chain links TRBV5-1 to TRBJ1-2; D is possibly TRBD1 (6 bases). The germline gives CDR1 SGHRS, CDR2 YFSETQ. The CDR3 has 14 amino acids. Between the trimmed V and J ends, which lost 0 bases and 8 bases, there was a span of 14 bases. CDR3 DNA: TGCGCCAGCAGCTTGGGAACGCCAGGGGTCGGCTACACCTTC. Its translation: CASSLGTPGVGYTF.

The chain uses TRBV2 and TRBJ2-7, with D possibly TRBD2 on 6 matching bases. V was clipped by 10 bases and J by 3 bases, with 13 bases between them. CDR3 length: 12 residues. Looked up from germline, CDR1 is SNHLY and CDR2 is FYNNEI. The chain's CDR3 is CATGTPSYEQYF. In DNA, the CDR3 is TGTGCCACGGGGACTCCTAGCTACGAGCAGTACTTC.

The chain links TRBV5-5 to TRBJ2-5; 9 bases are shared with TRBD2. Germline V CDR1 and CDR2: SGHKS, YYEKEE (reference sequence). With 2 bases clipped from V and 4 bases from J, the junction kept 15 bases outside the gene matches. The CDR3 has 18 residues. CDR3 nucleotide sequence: TGTGCCAGCAGCTTAGGGACTAGCTTGGTCTTGGGGGCAGAGACCCAGTACTTC. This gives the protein CASSLGTSLVLGAETQYF.

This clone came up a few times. CDR3: CASSFTPVTGETQYF. CDR3 coding DNA: TGTGCCAGCAGCTTTACCCCGGTAACAGGGGAGACCCAGTACTTC. The chain uses TRBV11-2 and TRBJ2-5; possible D gene TRBD1, 6 bases. The CDR3 is 15 residues long. CDR1 SGHAT and CDR2 FQNNGV come from the germline V gene. Trimming took off 3 bases at V and 5 bases at J, with 16 bases between the two ends. The full variable domain, with the rest looked up from reference TRBV11-2 and TRBJ2-5, is EAGVAQSPRYKIIEKRQSVAFWCNPISGHATLYWYQQILGQGPKLLIQFQNNGVVDDSQLPKDRFSAERLKGVDSTLKIQPAKLEDSAVYLCASSFTPVTGETQYFGPGTRLLVL.

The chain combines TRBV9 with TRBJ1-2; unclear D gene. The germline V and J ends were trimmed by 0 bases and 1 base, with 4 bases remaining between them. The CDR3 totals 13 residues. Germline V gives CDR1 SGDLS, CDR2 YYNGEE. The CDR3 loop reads CASSVDGNYGYTF. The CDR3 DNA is TGTGCCAGCAGCGTAGATGGTAACTATGGCTACACCTTC.

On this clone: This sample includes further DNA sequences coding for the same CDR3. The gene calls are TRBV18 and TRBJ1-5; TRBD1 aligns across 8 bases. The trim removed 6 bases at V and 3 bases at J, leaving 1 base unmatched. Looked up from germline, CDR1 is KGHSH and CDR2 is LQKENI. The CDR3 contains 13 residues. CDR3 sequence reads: CASSGQANQPQHF. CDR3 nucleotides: TGTGCCAGCTCGGGACAGGCCAATCAGCCCCAGCATTTT.

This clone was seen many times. CDR3 region: CASSFKGLPYEQYF. CDR3 coding DNA: TGTGCCAGCAGCTTTAAAGGGTTGCCCTACGAGCAGTACTTC. This chain uses TRBV5-4 with TRBJ2-7; D unresolved. From germline, CDR1 is SGHNT and CDR2 YYREEE (reference sequence). V was clipped by 2 bases and J by 2 bases, with 11 bases between them. This CDR3 region has 14 residues.

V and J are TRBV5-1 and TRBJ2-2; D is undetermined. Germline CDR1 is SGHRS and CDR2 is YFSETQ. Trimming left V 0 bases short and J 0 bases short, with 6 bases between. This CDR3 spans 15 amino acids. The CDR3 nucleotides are TGCGCCAGCAGCTTGGTTGAAGCGAACACCGGGGAGCTGTTTTTT. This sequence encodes CASSLVEANTGELFF.